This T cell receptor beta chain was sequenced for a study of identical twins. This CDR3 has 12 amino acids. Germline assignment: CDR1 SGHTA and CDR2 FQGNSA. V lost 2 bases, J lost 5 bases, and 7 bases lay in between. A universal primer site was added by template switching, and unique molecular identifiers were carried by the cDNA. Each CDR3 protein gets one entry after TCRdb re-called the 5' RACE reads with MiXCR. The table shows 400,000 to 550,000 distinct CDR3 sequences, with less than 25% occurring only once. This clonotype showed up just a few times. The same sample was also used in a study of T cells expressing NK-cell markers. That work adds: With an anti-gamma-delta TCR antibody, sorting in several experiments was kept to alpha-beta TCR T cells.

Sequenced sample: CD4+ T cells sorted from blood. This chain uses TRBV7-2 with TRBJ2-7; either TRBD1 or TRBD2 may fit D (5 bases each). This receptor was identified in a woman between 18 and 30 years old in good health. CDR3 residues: CASSLWGHEQYF. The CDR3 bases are TGTGCCAGCAGCTTATGGGGACACGAGCAGTACTTC. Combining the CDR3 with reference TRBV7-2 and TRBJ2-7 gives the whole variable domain GAGVSQSPSNKVTEKGKDVELRCDPISGHTALYWYRQSLGQGLEFLIYFQGNSAPDKSGLPSDRFSAERTGGSVSTLTIQRTQQEDSAVYLCASSLWGHEQYFGPGTRLTVT.